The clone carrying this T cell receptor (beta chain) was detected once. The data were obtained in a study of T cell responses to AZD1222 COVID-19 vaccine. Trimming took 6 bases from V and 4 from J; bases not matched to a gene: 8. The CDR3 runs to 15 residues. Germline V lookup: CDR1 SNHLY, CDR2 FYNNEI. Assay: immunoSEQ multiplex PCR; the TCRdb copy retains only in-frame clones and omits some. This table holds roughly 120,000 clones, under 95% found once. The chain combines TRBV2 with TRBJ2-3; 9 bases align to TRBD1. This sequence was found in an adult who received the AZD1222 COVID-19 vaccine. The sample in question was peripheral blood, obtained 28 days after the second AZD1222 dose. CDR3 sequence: CASSPRTGAADTQYF. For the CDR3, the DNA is TGTGCCAGCAGCCCGAGGACAGGGGCGGCAGATACGCAGTATTTT.